This is a list of T cell receptor beta chains from one sample in a study of shared clonotypes between healthy human individuals. The method was immunoSEQ multiplex PCR; TCRdb's version includes in-frame clones alone and lacks a portion of them. This sample has around 690,000 clones; 90% occur once, and the top ten carry 34%. Sequenced: memory CD8+ T cells from PBMCs. Source of these receptors: a man between 18 and 29 years old in good health. Some clones in this sample may be carry-over from other donors' samples. CDR3s include the opening cysteine and the closing phenylalanine or tryptophan.

V,length,CDR3
TRBV4-1,15,CASSQLDNWNNEQFF
TRBV9,14,CASSVSGATDEQFF
TRBV7-9,16,CASSWSIAEGGETQYF
TRBV15,15,CATSRDRGRTDTQYF
TRBV11-2,15,CASSLVAGEAHEQFF
TRBV19,14,CASSIRSYTDTQYF
TRBV7-2,14,CASSSGIRTDPVYF
TRBV7-2,15,CASSLVDGELYEQYF
TRBV30,14,CAWSVPAGGYEQYF
TRBV19,12,CASSIAGTEAFF
TRBV7-9,17,CASSLVSRSSGSYEQYF